The entry below gives a single T cell receptor (beta chain) sequence along with its context. What this receptor recognizes is not known. Base qualities are missing; no much larger clone stands one base away. The immunoSEQ Assay was the method used to sequence TCRbeta CDR3 regions. After extraction, genomic DNA underwent amplification by bias-controlled multiplex PCR, followed by high-throughput sequencing. The authors' pipeline ran thus. Collapsing and filtering of sequences were performed to quantify the absolute abundance of each unique TCRbeta CDR3 region. T cell fraction was estimated by normalization of TCRbeta template counts to usable DNA, with usable DNA being measured through amplification of reference genes present in all nucleated cells. Repertoire TCRs were annotated as SARS-CoV-2-specific when V gene, CDR3 amino acid sequence and J gene were exactly matched to a known reactive TCR set. The reference SARS-CoV-2 TCR set was derived from MIRA and filtered for enrichment in COVID-19-positive ImmuneCODE repertoires, a step that removed public or cross-reactive TCRs. Drawing on the MIRA antigens, annotated TCRs were analysed further at the level of specific ORF or position within ORF. Breadth was defined as annotated unique rearrangements over total unique productive rearrangements; depth was the summed frequency of those rearrangements. Two-sided Wilcoxon rank-sum tests were used to compare TCR breadth between groups. This immuneACCESS table, as held by TCRdb, lists in-frame sequences with V and J called but not all clones. Of the missing ones, under half trace to an unresolved V gene in checked studies; the others have no known cause. The V and J calls and clone size come from that table; D and trimming were worked out from the DNA. Counted in this sample were hundreds of thousands of clones; roughly 91% of them appeared once. About 4.6% of the sample goes to the ten largest clones.

These data come from a study of Ad26.COV2.S vaccination and SARS-CoV-2 variants (dated by TCRdb to the early 2020s). With respect to the entire study: Vaccine-arm donors were drawn from COV1001, a multicentre, randomized, double-blind, placebo-controlled phase I-IIa trial of Ad26.COV2.S in healthy adults. Ad26.COV2.S was administered intramuscularly at a dose of 5x10^10 or 1x10^11 viral particles, either as one shot or as two shots given 56 days apart. TCRbeta repertoire sequencing served as the tool for gauging how specific and how broad the SARS-CoV-2-reactive T cell receptors were following Ad26.COV2.S vaccination. A total of about 30 samples were included in the TCR-sequenced set, comprising some 20 Ad26.COV2.S vaccine recipients, 5 placebo recipients and 8 SARS-CoV-2 convalescent individuals. Participants in the trial were split at random into five groups of five each, receiving low-dose or high-dose Ad26.COV2.S once or twice, or else placebo on both occasions. Blinding of investigators to trial group allocation was maintained during experiments and outcome assessment.

Results the study describes overall, beyond this receptor: The study was not powered to compare responses between vaccine doses or regimens. Spike-specific TCR breadth was higher in Ad26.COV2.S recipients than in placebo recipients (P = 0.0014). Comparable non-spike TCR breadth was observed between vaccine and placebo recipients, consistent with only spike being contained in the vaccine. It was noted by the authors that total T cell responses may have been underestimated by the TCR breadth and depth analyses. After vaccination, spike-specific CD8+ and CD4+ T cell responses were reported to show substantial breadth.

Including the terminal cysteine and phenylalanine, the CDR3 comprises 17 residues. The sequence is cut down to CDR3 DNA, 51 bases in frame from base 1. CDR1 and CDR2 are read off the germline V gene as SGHDT and YYEEEE. The V end loses 0 bases and the J end loses 5 bases, and a stretch of 19 bases separates them. Sample treatment or condition, as interpreted from the label and publication: over 15 received Ad26.COV2.S at low or high dose, single or two shots; 5 received placebo; per-sample allocation not given. Repertoires of vaccine and placebo recipients were sequenced from samples collected on day 63 after the first injection. Cohort 1b enrolled about two dozen adults aged 18-55 years at a single site in Boston, USA, between 29 July and 7 August 2020. Ad26.COV2.S was a replication-incompetent adenovirus type 26 vector expressing a prefusion-stabilized SARS-CoV-2 spike protein from the original Wuhan strain.

This clonotype originated in a person aged 18-60 years who received the Ad26.COV2.S COVID-19 vaccine or a placebo. The source was peripheral blood, collected in a trial of Ad26.COV2.S vaccine versus placebo. The rearranged segments are TRBV5-6 and TRBJ2-3; the D gene is tentatively TRBD1 or TRBD2, each matching 5 bases. The nucleotide sequence reads TGTGCCAGCAGCTTGGGCTTGGCAGGGAGATCACAAGATACGCAGTATTTT. Its amino acids are CASSLGLAGRSQDTQYF.